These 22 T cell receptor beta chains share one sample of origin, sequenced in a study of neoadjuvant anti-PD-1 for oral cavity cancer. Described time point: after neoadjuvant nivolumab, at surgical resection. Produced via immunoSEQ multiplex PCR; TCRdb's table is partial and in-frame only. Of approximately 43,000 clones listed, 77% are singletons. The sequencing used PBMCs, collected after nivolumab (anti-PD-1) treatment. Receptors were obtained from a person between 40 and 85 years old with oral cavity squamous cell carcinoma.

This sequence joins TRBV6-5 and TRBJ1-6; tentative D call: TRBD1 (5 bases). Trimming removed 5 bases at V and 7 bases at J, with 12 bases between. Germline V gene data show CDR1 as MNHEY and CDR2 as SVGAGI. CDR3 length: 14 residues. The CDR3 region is CASSGGNRNSPLHF. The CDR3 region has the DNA TGTGCCAGCAGTGGGGGGAACAGGAATTCACCCCTCCACTTT.

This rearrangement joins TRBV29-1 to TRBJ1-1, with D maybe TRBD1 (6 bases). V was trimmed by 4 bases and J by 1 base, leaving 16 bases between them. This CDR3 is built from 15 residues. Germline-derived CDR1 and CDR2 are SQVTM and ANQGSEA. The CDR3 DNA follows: TGCAGCGTTGTGGGCCCGGGGGCCCGGAACACTGAAGCTTTCTTT. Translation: CSVVGPGARNTEAFF. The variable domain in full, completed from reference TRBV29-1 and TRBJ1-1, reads SAVISQKPSRDICQRGTSLTIQCQVDSQVTMMFWYRQQPGQSLTLIATANQGSEATYESGFVIDKFPISRPNLTFSTLTVSNMSPEDSSIYLCSVVGPGARNTEAFFGQGTRLTVV.

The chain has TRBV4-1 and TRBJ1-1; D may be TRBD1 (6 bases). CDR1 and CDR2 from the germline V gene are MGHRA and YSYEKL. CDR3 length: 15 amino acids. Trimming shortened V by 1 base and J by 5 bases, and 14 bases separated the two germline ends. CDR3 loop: CASSQAPGVGTEAFF. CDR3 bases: TGCGCCAGCAGCCAAGCCCCAGGGGTGGGGACTGAAGCTTTCTTT.

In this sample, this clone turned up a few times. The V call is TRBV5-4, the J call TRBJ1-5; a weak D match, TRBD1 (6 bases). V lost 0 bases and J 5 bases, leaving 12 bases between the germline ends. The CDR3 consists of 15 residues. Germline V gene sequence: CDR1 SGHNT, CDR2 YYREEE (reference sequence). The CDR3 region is CASSLGVDSDQPQHF. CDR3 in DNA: TGTGCCAGCAGCTTGGGGGTGGACAGCGATCAGCCCCAGCATTTT. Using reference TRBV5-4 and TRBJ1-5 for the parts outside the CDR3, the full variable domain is ETGVTQSPTHLIKTRGQQVTLRCSSQSGHNTVSWYQQALGQGPQFIFQYYREEENGRGNFPPRFSGLQFPNYSSELNVNALELDDSALYLCASSLGVDSDQPQHFGDGTRLSIL.

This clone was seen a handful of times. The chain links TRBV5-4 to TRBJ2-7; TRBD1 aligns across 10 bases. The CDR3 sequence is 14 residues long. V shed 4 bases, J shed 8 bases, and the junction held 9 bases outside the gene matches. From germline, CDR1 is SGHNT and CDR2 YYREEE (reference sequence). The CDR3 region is CASSPLLDRGKQYF. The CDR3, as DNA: TGTGCCAGCAGCCCCCTCCTGGACAGGGGGAAGCAGTACTTC.

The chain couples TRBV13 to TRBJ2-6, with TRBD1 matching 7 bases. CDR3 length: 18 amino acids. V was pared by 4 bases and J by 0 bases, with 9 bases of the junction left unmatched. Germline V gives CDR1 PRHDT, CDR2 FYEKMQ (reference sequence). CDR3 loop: CASSSNDRALSGANVLTF. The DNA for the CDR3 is TGTGCCAGCAGCTCTAACGACAGGGCCCTCTCTGGGGCCAACGTCCTGACTTTC.

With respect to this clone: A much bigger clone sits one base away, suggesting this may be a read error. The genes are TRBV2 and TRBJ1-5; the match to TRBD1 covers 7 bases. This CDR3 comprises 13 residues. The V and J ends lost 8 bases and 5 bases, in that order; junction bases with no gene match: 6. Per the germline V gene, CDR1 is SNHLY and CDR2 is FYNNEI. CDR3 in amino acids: CASSGQADQPQHF. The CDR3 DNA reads TGTGCCAGCTCAGGACAGGCTGATCAGCCCCAGCATTTT.

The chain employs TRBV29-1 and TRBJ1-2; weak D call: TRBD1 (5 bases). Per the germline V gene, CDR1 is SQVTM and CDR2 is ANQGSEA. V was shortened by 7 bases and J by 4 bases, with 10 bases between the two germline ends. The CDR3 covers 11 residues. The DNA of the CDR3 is TGCAGCGGGGGGACTACCTATGGCTACACCTTC. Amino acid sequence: CSGGTTYGYTF.

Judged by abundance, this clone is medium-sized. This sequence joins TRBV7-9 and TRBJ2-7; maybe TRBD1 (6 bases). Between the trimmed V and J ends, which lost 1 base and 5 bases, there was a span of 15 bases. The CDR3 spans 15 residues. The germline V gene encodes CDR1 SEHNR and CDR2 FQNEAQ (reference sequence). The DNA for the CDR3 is TGTGCCAGCAGCTTAGGGTCGAGGGGGAGCGACGAGCAGTACTTC. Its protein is CASSLGSRGSDEQYF.

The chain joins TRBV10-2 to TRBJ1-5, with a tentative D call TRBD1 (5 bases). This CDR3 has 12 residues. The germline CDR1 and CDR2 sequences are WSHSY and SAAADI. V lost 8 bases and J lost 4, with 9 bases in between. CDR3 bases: TGCGCCAGCCGGGGGTCGAATCAGCCCCAGCATTTT. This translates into CASRGSNQPQHF.

This chain's CDR3 is CASTLNGPGANVLTF. CDR3 sequence (DNA): TGTGCCAGCACCTTAAACGGGCCTGGGGCCAACGTCCTGACTTTC. V and J are TRBV5-6 and TRBJ2-6; D unresolved. The CDR3 is 15 residues long. V was trimmed by 6 bases and J by 2 bases, leaving 12 bases between them. In germline, CDR1 is SGHDT, CDR2 YYEEEE.

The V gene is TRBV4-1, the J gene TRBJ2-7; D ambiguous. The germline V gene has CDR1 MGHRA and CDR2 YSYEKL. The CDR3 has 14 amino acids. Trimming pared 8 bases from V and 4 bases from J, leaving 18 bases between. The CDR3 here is CASRTLETSYEQYF. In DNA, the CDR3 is TGCGCCAGCCGTACCCTTGAGACCTCTTACGAGCAGTACTTC.

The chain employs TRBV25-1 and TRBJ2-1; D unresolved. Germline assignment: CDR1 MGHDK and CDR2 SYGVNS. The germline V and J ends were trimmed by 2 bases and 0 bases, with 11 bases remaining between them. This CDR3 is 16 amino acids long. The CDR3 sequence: CASSEGADSSYNEQFF. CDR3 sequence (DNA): TGTGCCAGCAGTGAAGGCGCGGATAGCTCCTACAATGAGCAGTTCTTC. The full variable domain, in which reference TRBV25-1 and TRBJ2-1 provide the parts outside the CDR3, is EADIYQTPRYLVIGTGKKITLECSQTMGHDKMYWYQQDPGMELHLIHYSYGVNSTEKGDLSSESTVSRIRTEHFPLTLESARPSHTSQYLCASSEGADSSYNEQFFGPGTRLTVL.

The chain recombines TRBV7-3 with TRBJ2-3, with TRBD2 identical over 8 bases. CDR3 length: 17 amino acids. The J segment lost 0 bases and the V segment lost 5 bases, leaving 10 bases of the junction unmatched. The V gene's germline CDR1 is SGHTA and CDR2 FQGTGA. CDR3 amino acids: CASSPTWTGGSTDTQYF. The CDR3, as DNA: TGTGCCAGCAGCCCGACGTGGACGGGAGGGAGCACAGATACGCAGTATTTT.

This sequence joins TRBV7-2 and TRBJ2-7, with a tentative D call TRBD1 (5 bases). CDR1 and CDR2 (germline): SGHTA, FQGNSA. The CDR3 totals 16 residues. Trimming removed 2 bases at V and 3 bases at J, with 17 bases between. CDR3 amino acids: CASSLRGHPANYEQYF. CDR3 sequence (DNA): TGTGCCAGCAGCTTACGCGGACATCCAGCAAACTACGAGCAGTACTTC.

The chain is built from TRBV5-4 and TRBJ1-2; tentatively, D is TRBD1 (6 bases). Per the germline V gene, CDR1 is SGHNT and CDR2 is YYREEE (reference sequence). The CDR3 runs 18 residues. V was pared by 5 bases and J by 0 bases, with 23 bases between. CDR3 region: CASRSLMGGGKANYGYTF. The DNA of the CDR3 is TGTGCCAGCAGGTCGCTTATGGGAGGGGGTAAAGCTAACTATGGCTACACCTTC. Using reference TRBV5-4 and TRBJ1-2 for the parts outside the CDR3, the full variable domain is ETGVTQSPTHLIKTRGQQVTLRCSSQSGHNTVSWYQQALGQGPQFIFQYYREEENGRGNFPPRFSGLQFPNYSSELNVNALELDDSALYLCASRSLMGGGKANYGYTFGSGTRLTVV.

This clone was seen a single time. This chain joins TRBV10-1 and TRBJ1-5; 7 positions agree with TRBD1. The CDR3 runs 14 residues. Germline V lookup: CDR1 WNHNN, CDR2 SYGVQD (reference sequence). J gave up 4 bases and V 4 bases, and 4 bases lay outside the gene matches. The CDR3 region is CASSGGTANQPQHF. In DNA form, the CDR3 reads TGCGCCAGCAGTGGGGGGACAGCGAATCAGCCCCAGCATTTT.

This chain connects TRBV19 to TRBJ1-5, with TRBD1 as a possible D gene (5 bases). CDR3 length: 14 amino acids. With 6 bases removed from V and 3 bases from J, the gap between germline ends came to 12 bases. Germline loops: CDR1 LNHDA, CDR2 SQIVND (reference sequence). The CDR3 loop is CASRGRTDNQPQHF. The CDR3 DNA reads TGTGCCAGTAGGGGGCGGACTGACAATCAGCCCCAGCATTTT.

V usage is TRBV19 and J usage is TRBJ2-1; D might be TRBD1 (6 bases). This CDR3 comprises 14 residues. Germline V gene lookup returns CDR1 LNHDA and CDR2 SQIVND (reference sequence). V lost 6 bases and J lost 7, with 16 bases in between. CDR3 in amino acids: CASSTTGGRNEQFF. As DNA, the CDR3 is TGTGCCAGTAGCACGACAGGAGGTCGGAATGAGCAGTTCTTC.

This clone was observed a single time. CDR3 coding DNA: TGCAGCGTTGAAGACCGGGGAAGGGGTGAAAAACTGTTTTTT. As protein: CSVEDRGRGEKLFF. This chain joins TRBV29-1 and TRBJ1-4, with D maybe TRBD1 (5 bases). The CDR3 is 14 residues long. Germline V gene lookup returns CDR1 SQVTM and CDR2 ANQGSEA. Trimming shortened V by 0 bases and J by 7 bases, and 12 bases separated the two germline ends.

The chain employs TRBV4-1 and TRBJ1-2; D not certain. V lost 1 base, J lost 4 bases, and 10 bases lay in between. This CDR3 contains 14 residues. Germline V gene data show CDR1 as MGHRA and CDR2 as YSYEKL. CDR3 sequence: CASSQVADFYGYTF. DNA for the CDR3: TGCGCCAGCAGCCAAGTTGCCGATTTCTATGGCTACACCTTC.

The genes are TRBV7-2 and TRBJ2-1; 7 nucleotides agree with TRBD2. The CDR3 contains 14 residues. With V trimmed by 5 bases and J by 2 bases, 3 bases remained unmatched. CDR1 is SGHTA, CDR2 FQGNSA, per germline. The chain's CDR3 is CASSPGRAYNEQFF. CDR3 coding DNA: TGTGCCAGCAGCCCGGGGAGGGCCTACAATGAGCAGTTCTTC.